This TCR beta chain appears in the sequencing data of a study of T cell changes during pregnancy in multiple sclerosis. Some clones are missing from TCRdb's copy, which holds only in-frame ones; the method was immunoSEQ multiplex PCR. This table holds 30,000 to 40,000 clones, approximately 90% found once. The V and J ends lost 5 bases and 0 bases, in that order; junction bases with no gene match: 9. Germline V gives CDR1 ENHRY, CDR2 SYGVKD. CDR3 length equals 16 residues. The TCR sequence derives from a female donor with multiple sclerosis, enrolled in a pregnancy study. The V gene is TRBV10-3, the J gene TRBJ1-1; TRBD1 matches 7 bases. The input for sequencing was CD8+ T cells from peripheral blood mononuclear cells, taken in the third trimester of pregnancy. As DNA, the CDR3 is TGTGCCATCAGTCCAAACAGGGGCGAAATGAACACTGAAGCTTTCTTT. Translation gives CAISPNRGEMNTEAFF.